This record looks at one TCR beta chain sequence and its context. Sequencing was performed with immunoSEQ multiplex PCR; in TCRdb, only in-frame clones are kept and a portion is missing. The sample includes more than 85,000 clones, roughly 92% of them seen just once. This entry is derived from a study of T cell responses to AZD1222 COVID-19 vaccine. V was pared by 4 bases and J by 0 bases, with 4 bases of the junction left unmatched. CDR3 size: 15 residues. Germline CDR1 is LNHDA and CDR2 is SQIVND (reference sequence). Source: peripheral blood, taken 28 days after the second AZD1222 dose. The chain joins TRBV19 to TRBJ2-7; 9 positions match TRBD1. The TCR originated in an adult who received the AZD1222 COVID-19 vaccine. The DNA of the CDR3 is TGTGCCAGTAGTACGTGGGACAGGGCCTCCTACGAGCAGTACTTC. Translating it yields CASSTWDRASYEQYF.